The present TCR beta chain was sequenced within a study of shared clonotypes between healthy human individuals (dated by TCRdb to the early 2020s). For the wider study: The cohort included three men and a couple of women between 18 and 49 years of age. For each donor, three plates each were used for CD4 naive and CD4 memory, two plates were used for CD8 naive, and one plate was used for CD8 memory. The study deeply sequenced blood TCR repertoires of 5 or 6 healthy adults to estimate repertoire size and the extent of clonotype sharing between individuals. Libraries were prepared and TCR repertoires were sequenced by different laboratories using diverse techniques, in order to increase sequencing depth and limit assay-specific biases. Each donor's leukapheresis produced roughly between roughly 0.85 and 9.5 billion PBMCs.

Donors were healthy HIV-negative adults with no recently reported acute infections or vaccinations. All donors were Caucasian adults living in Nashville, Tennessee, USA. Magnetic negative selection was used to enrich CD4+ T cells, after which naive cells were positively selected on CD45RA and the negative fraction became the memory subset. Blood was obtained by leukapheresis, after which PBMCs were separated by Ficoll-Histopaque density gradient centrifugation and cryopreserved in liquid nitrogen vapor phase. Purity and quantity of every magnetically sorted T cell population were checked by analytical flow cytometry. From each sorted fraction, genomic DNA was isolated and quantified by UV absorbance on a Nanodrop 2000c. This clone was detected only a few times. The clone's antigen remains unknown. Per-base qualities were not stored, and no clone one base away is much larger. TCR CDR3 regions were amplified from genomic DNA by multiplex PCR using the deep immunoSEQ assay. Genomic DNA extracted from each cell subset was distributed evenly over all wells of several immunoSEQ 96-well plates, and each plate served as one replicate. For sorted subsets, about 200 ng genomic DNA, equal to 25,000 to 35,000 T cell genomes, was loaded into each replicate PCR. Purified libraries were measured with a Qubit 3.0 fluorometer, size-checked on a Bioanalyzer 2100, and measured again with the KAPA Library Quantification kit. Each immunoSEQ 96-well plate was sequenced on its own single-read 150-cycle Illumina NextSeq 550 flow cell. In the authors' own workflow: Because the immunoSEQ output held only junctional sequences and lacked quality scores, the filtering could not match the filtering applied to full-length reads. Sequences were annotated with PyIR, a Python wrapper for IgBLAST v1.9, using IMGT germline references to assign V/J genes and CDR3. Reads were filtered out if the reads had weak V/J assignments (E-value above 1e-6), no CDR3, stop codons, out-of-frame junctions, or ambiguous translated residues. V3J clonotypes were defined as sequences sharing the same inferred V gene, J gene, and CDR3 amino acid sequence. To compute the percentage overlap between repertoires, the number of shared unique clonotypes was divided by the size of the smaller repertoire. Repertoire richness was assessed with RTK rarefaction, the Chao1 estimator, and Recon v2.1 estimates of unobserved clonotypes. OLGA was used to compute generation probabilities for all TCRbeta clonotypes that the gDNA method yielded from a handful of donors. Entries here come from immuneACCESS through TCRdb and include only in-frame sequences with V and J called. Some clones fail to appear in such tables; in the studies checked, an unresolved V gene covers under half of the shortfall, and the cause of the remainder is unknown. V, J and clone size were drawn from that table, and D and trimming were deduced from the DNA. The sample contains approximately 240,000 clones, under 80% of them found a single time. Of the sample, 11% falls within the top ten clones.

The CDR3 covers 12 residues, taking in both the cysteine and the phenylalanine. Only CDR3 DNA is held: 36 bases, read in frame from base 1. V gives up 5 bases and J gives up 4 bases, and the segment between their germline ends measures 8 bases. The germline V gene provides CDR1 SGHTA and CDR2 FQGNSA. Here is what the overall study found, with its caveats: Incomplete sequencing was indicated by rarefaction of sorted-subset datasets, despite the large sequencing depth. Higher generation probabilities were observed for clonotypes shared by all four sorted-subset donors than for non-shared clonotypes. Sharing across several donors was observed for 5% to 6.5% of naive CD4, 3% to 3.5% of naive CD8, 2.3% of memory CD4, and about 0.39% of memory CD8 clonotypes. Pairwise subsampling indicated that sequencing depth was expected to affect the degree of clonotype sharing among donors. Naive subsets generally had larger estimated clonotype richness than memory subsets did. The genetic and exposure-history diversity represented was limited by the small number of donors. Sampling was restricted to blood, and TCR repertoires in tissues likely differ from the TCR repertoires found in blood.

Material for sequencing was memory CD4+ T cells sorted from blood. This specimen's cell subset or site label, interpreted: CD45RA-negative fraction. The chain uses TRBV7-2 and TRBJ1-1, with no confident D gene call. The source is a man aged 25 to 45 in good health. The DNA reads as follows: TGTGCCAGCAGCCCTCAGGCCACTGAAGCTTTCTTT. The encoded protein is CASSPQATEAFF.